This TCR beta chain stems from a study of T-cell memory formation after mild COVID-19 (dated by TCRdb to the early 2020s). A note on the overall study: Most TCR sequence clusters were specific to one of the two donors. T-cell clones expanding and contracting after mild COVID-19 in a couple of donors were tracked by longitudinal TCRalpha and TCRbeta repertoire sequencing. The cohort was made up of two young adult volunteers, one female and one male, who were previously healthy. Broader findings and caveats from the paper: The second-wave clones that peaked on day 37 were not confirmed to be SARS-CoV-2 specific. The detection of some responding clones in pre-infection memory suggests that pre-existing cross-reactive memory T cells joined the SARS-CoV-2 response. Contracting CD4+ clones appeared mostly in the CM and EM memory subsets, whereas CD8+ clones were enriched in EMRA. Balanced CD4/CD8 phenotypes were observed for clones contracting from day 15 to 85, whereas a bias towards CD4+ was observed for a second wave of clones expanding from day 15 to 37. Only a couple of mild cases were covered by the study, and larger cohorts that include severe cases with pre-infection samples were considered necessary.

The sample was run on an Illumina NovaSeq 6000. cDNA libraries for TCRalpha and TCRbeta were prepared by 5'RACE using constant-segment primers, with sample barcodes and unique molecular identifiers added. Trizol reagent was used to extract RNA from every sample. Library amplification was performed in two PCR steps, and a second sample barcode and Illumina TruSeq adapters were introduced in the second step. Sequencing of libraries was performed on an Illumina NovaSeq with 2 x 150 bp paired-end reads. In the original analysis: Reads were demultiplexed and collapsed into UMI-guided consensus sequences with migec v1.2.7. Using mixcr v2.1.11, the UMI consensuses were aligned to TRA and TRB V and J templates and assembled into clonotypes. A clonotype was counted as expanded or contracted only if both edgeR and NoisET called the change significant, with noise models trained on biological replicates. edgeR calls used a false discovery rate-adjusted p below 0.01 and a log2 fold-change threshold of 1. PCA with hierarchical clustering of max-normalized trajectories of the 1000 most abundant clonotypes was used as exploratory dynamics analysis. Each responding clone was given a CD4 or CD8 phenotype based on the CD4+ and CD8+ repertoires, which had been sequenced separately. TCRdb reprocessing: public reads trimmed at Q25 with fastp, clones called with MiXCR, in-frame beta chains kept. Entries are consolidated by CDR3 protein sequence, retaining the most common genes and DNA. TCRdb's processing, not the authors', yielded these V and J calls. Within this sample are 250,000 to 300,000 distinct CDR3 sequences, with 15% to 20% of them counted one time only. The top ten clones comprise roughly 20% of the sample.

The germline V gene (reference sequence) specifies SGHKS as CDR1 and YYEKEE as CDR2. The cysteine opens and the phenylalanine closes a CDR3 of 13 amino acids. The DNA shown is the 39-base CDR3, in frame from base 1. Trimming takes 3 bases off V and 3 bases off J; junction bases not matched to a gene: 3. Ficoll-Paque density gradient centrifugation was used to isolate PBMCs. In this sample, this clonotype turned up many times. Its antigen remains unidentified. It has no much larger one-base neighbor in the sample; base qualities were not kept. Source material: PBMCs or a T cell subset sorted from them (not recorded which). This TCR came from a man aged 18-30 years who had mild COVID-19 (a few samples of this study predate the infection). The sample titles of this study are shuffled in the database, so cell type and time point are left out; the donor was told from shared clones. The chain employs TRBV5-5 and TRBJ2-7, and 7 junction bases match TRBD1. The DNA sequence reads TGTGCCAGCAGCTCCAGGACAGGCTACGAGCAGTACTTC. Protein translation: CASSSRTGYEQYF.